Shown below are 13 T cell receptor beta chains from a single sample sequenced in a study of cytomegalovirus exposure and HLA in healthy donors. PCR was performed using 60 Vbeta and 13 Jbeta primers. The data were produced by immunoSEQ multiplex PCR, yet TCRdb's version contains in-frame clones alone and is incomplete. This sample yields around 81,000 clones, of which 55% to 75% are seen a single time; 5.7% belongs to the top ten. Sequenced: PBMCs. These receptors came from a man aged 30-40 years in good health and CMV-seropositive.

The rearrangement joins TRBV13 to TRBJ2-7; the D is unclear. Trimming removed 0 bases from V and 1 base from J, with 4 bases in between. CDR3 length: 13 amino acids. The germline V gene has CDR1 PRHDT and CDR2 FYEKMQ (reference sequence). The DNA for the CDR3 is TGTGCCAGCAGCTTAGGTCGTTCCTACGAGCAGTACTTC. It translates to CASSLGRSYEQYF.

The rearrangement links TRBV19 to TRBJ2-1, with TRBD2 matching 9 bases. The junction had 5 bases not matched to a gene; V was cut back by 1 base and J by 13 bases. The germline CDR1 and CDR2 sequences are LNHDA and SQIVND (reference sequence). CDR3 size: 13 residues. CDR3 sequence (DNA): TGTGCCAGTAGTATAGCTCCTAGCGGGGAACAGTTCTTC. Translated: CASSIAPSGEQFF.

The CDR3 bases are TGTGCCAGCAGTTCCCCCCCTAGCGGGAGTTACAATGAGCAGTTCTTC. Its protein is CASSSPPSGSYNEQFF. This chain joins TRBV27 and TRBJ2-1; the match to TRBD2 covers 10 bases. From germline, CDR1 is MNHEY and CDR2 SMNVEV (reference sequence). J was trimmed by 4 bases and V by 4 bases; bases with no gene match: 7. There are 16 residues in the CDR3.

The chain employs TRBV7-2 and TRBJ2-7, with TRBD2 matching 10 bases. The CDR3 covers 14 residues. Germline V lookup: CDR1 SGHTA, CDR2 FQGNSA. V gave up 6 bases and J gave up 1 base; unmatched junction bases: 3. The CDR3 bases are TGTGCCAGCAGGGTACTAGCGGGGTCCTACGAGCAGTACTTC. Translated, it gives CASRVLAGSYEQYF.

CDR3 residues: CASSLTSAAYNEQFF. Here the CDR3 DNA reads TGTGCCAGCAGCTTGACTAGCGCGGCCTACAATGAGCAGTTCTTC. This rearrangement joins TRBV7-3 to TRBJ2-1; the match to TRBD2 covers 8 bases. Germline V CDR1 and CDR2: SGHTA, FQGTGA. This CDR3 has 15 amino acids. Trimming took 3 bases from V and 2 from J; bases not matched to a gene: 3.

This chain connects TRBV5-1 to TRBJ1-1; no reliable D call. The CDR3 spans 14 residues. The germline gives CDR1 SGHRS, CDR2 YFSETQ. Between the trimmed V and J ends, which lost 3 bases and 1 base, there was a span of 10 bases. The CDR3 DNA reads TGCGCCAGCAGCTCCCAGGCAGGGAACACTGAAGCTTTCTTT. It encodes CASSSQAGNTEAFF. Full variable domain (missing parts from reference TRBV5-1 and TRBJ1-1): KAGVTQTPRYLIKTRGQQVTLSCSPISGHRSVSWYQQTPGQGLQFLFEYFSETQRNKGNFPGRFSGRQFSNSRSEMNVSTLELGDSALYLCASSSQAGNTEAFFGQGTRLTVV.

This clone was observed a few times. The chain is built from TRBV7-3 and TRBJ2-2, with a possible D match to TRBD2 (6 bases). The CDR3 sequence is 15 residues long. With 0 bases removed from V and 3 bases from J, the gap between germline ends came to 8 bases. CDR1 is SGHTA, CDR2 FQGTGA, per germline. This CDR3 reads CASSLTGEDTGELFF. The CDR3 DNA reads TGTGCCAGCAGCTTAACAGGGGAGGACACCGGGGAGCTGTTTTTT.

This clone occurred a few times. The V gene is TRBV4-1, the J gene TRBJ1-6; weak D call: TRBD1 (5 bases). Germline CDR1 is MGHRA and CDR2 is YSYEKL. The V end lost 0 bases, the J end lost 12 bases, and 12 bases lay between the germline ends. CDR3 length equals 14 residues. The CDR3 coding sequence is TGCGCCAGCAGCCAAGATTTGGTCAGGGTACCCCTCCACTTT. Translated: CASSQDLVRVPLHF.

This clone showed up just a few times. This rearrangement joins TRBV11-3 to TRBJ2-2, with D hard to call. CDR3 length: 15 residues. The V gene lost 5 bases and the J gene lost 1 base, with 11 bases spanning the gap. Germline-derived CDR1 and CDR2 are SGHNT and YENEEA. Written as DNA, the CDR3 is TGTGCCAGCAGCCCTTCCCCAGGGAACACCGGGGAGCTGTTTTTT. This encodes CASSPSPGNTGELFF.

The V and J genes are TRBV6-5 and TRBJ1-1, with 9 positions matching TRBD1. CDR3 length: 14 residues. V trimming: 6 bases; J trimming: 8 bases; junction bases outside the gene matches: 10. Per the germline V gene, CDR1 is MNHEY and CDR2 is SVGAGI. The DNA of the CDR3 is TGTGCCAGCAGCGGGACAGGGTCTATACCCGAAGCTTTCTTT. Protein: CASSGTGSIPEAFF.

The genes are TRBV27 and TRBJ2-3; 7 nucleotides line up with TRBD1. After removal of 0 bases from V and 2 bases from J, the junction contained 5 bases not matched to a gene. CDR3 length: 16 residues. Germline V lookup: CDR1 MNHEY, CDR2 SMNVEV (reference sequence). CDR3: CASSLSWGQNTDTQYF. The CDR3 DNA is TGTGCCAGCAGTTTATCGTGGGGACAGAACACAGATACGCAGTATTTT.

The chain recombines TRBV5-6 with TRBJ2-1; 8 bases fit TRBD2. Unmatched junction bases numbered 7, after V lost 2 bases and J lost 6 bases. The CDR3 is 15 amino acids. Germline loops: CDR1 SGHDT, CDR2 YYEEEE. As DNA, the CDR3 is TGTGCCAGCAGCTTCACGGGAGGGGCCTTCAATGAGCAGTTCTTC. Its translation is CASSFTGGAFNEQFF.

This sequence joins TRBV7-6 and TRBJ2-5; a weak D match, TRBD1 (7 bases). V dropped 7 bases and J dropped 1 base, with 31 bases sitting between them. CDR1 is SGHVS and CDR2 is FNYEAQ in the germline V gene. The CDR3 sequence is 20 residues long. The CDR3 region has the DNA TGTGCCAGCACCCAAAACGTCGGACAGGCGACAAGGGGGGCCCAAGAGACCCAGTACTTC. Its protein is CASTQNVGQATRGAQETQYF. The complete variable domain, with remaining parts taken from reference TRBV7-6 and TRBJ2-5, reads GAGVSQSPRYKVTKRGQDVALRCDPISGHVSLYWYRQALGQGPEFLTYFNYEAQQDKSGLPNDRFSAERPEGSISTLTIQRTEQRDSAMYRCASTQNVGQATRGAQETQYFGPGTRLLVL.